This T cell receptor beta chain was sequenced during a study of beta chain features in type 1 diabetes. General study results and limits: The question of HLA type influencing TCRB rearrangement was one that remained unresolved here. Shortening that was moderate but significant affected the TCRB CDR3s of Type 1 diabetes patients in all four CD4+ subsets.

Details on this clone: Its antigen remains unknown.

The CDR3 runs to 16 residues. Germline V gives CDR1 SGHAT, CDR2 FQNNGV. Losses at the gene ends were 5 bases for V and 2 bases for J; bases not matched to a gene: 6. All of the isolated RNA was reverse transcribed, so expressed TCRB transcripts were sequenced. TCRdb's table, derived via immunoSEQ multiplex PCR, lists solely in-frame clones and lacks some. The sample contains roughly 230,000 clones, over 7.5% of which appear only once. The TCR sequence derives from a woman aged 18-29 years in good health. The chain uses TRBV11-2 and TRBJ2-2; 9 bases map to TRBD1. Source material: naive CD4+ T cells from blood. CDR3 nucleotides: TGTGCCAGCAGCGTCGGGACAGGGCTTAACACCGGGGAGCTGTTTTTT. Protein: CASSVGTGLNTGELFF.